Included here is one T cell receptor beta chain sequence, with context. No cognate antigen has been identified for it. No clone much larger than this one lies a single base away; base qualities are absent. The trim is 6 bases for V and 5 bases for J, with a gap of 19 bases between the germline ends. The germline V gene gives CDR1 as MNHEY and CDR2 as SVGAGI. The CDR3 covers 15 residues, taking in both the cysteine and the phenylalanine. Only the CDR3 DNA stays, 45 bases, in frame from base 1. The sample belongs to a study of T cells after yellow fever vaccination (dated by TCRdb to between 2018 and 2021). About the investigation overall: The SMART-Seq v4 Ultra Low Input RNA kit was used to prepare libraries from fractions with low cell numbers. To track T-cell clones before and after primary and booster YFV17D yellow fever vaccination, bulk TCR alpha and beta repertoires were sequenced longitudinally. Two healthy male donors, one aged 18 to 29 and one aged 30 to 40 years, were included in the cohort. Blood was collected at multiple timepoints before and after primary and secondary immunization, and bulk PBMC replicates and cell subsets were isolated.

Study-wide findings and limitations: Because abundant contaminating clonotypes from the bulk population could be contained in FACS-sorted repertoires, computational filtering was required. A small share of clonotypes was detected in both CD4 and CD8 compartments, with the overlap likely arising from convergent recombination. Because only a couple of donors were included in the study, the extent to which the findings can be generalized is limited. After the booster, most of the clones that had expanded following primary vaccination were detected again (approximately 95% of CD4 and around 88% of CD8), which suggests that memory was broadly maintained. Compared with the primary T-cell response, the secondary T-cell response was weaker but faster, peaking on day 5 rather than day 15.

Sample treatment or condition, as interpreted from the label and publication: live attenuated yellow fever vaccine strain. PBMCs were isolated from peripheral blood using a standard Ficoll-Paque protocol. Dynabeads CD4 and CD8 positive selection kits were used to isolate CD4 and CD8 T-cell fractions. TriZol was used to extract RNA from bulk PBMCs, CD4 and CD8 fractions, and dextramer-positive and dextramer-negative fractions. Reads for this sample came from an Illumina NovaSeq 6000. TCR cDNA was synthesized by 5'RACE template switching, through which a universal primer site and unique molecular identifiers were introduced. Priming of cDNA synthesis was performed from both the TCR alpha and TCR beta constant segments. Libraries were amplified in two PCR steps, with sample barcodes and sequencing adapters added in the second step. Sequencing of libraries was performed on Illumina HiSeq 2500 (2x100 bp) or NovaSeq (2x150 bp). For the original study's pipeline: MIGEC was used to demultiplex reads and collapse the reads into UMI consensus sequences, and MiXCR was used for V(D)J alignment. Vaccine-responding clonotypes were identified with edgeR using replicate PBMC samples, with FDR below 0.01 and a log2 fold change above 5 up to day 15 being required. Each bulk clonotype was labeled CD4 or CD8 based on which sequenced repertoire, CD4 or CD8, contained the clonotype at higher abundance. The raw public data were reprocessed by TCRdb itself: fastp quality trimming at Q25, MiXCR clonotype calling, in-frame beta chains only. Each record represents a unique CDR3 protein, reported with the most common genes and DNA among its rows. What appears here as the V and J calls and clone size reflects TCRdb's work, not the paper's. Recorded for this sample are more than 300,000 distinct CDR3 sequences; roughly a tenth of them occurred a single time. The biggest ten clones account for roughly 3% of the sample.

The chain couples TRBV6-5 to TRBJ1-2, with TRBD1 perhaps the D gene, on 5 matching bases. The starting material was CD4+ T cells sorted from PBMCs, obtained 45 days after the yellow fever booster vaccination. The sequence derives from a man aged 18-30 years who received the YFV17D yellow fever vaccine. The sequenced DNA: TGTGCCAGCAGCCTAGGTTGGGGACGTGGTTATGGCTACACCTTC. Translated, it reads CASSLGWGRGYGYTF.